Listed below are T cell receptor beta chains from one sample, sequenced in a study of Ad26.COV2.S vaccination and SARS-CoV-2 variants. Sequencing used immunoSEQ multiplex PCR; TCRdb keeps in-frame clones, though not all of them. Of 300,000 to 400,000 clones listed, around four fifths are singletons. The sample here was peripheral blood, taken in a trial of Ad26.COV2.S vaccine versus placebo. Receptor source: a person between 18 and 60 years old who received the Ad26.COV2.S COVID-19 vaccine or a placebo. Both conserved end residues are part of each CDR3. The order of the fields is V gene, J gene, clone size, D gene, CDR3 protein, CDR3 DNA. D genes are given only for firm matches. Clone size is stated in some rows and not others, as once, few, many or a class when expanded.

>TRBV5-1|TRBJ2-5|-|TRBD2
CASSLGPSGGAYQETQYF
TGCGCCAGCAGCTTGGGTCCTAGCGGGGGGGCGTACCAAGAGACCCAGTACTTC
>TRBV7-2|TRBJ2-1|-|-
CASSLAYGNGEQFF
TGTGCCAGCAGCTTAGCGTATGGCAACGGTGAGCAGTTCTTC
>TRBV18|TRBJ1-5|-|-
CASSPGAGQPQHF
TGTGCCAGCTCACCCGGGGCGGGTCAGCCCCAGCATTTT
>TRBV7-9|TRBJ2-2|-|-
CASSSQMNTGELFF
TGTGCCAGCAGCTCCCAAATGAACACCGGGGAGCTGTTTTTT
>TRBV14|TRBJ2-7|-|TRBD2
CASSQGRGVRFEQYF
TGTGCCAGCAGCCAAGGGCGGGGGGTCCGCTTCGAGCAGTACTTC
>TRBV3-1/TRBV3-2|TRBJ1-4|-|-
CASSLAGKLFF
TGTGCCAGCAGCCTTGCTGGAAAACTGTTTTTT
>TRBV5-1|TRBJ1-3|-|-
CASRWDTYSGNTIYF
TGCGCCAGCAGATGGGACACCTACTCTGGAAACACCATATATTTT
>TRBV29-1|TRBJ2-7|-|-
CSVSWRDSYEQYF
TGCAGCGTTTCGTGGCGGGACTCCTACGAGCAGTACTTC
>TRBV7-2|TRBJ2-7|-|-
CASSLVAGSGYGQYF
TGTGCCAGCAGCTTAGTTGCAGGGTCAGGCTACGGGCAGTACTTC
>TRBV24-1|TRBJ1-6|-|TRBD1
CATSAGTANSPLHF
TGTGCCACCAGCGCAGGGACAGCTAATTCACCCCTCCACTTT
>TRBV5-6|TRBJ1-2|-|TRBD1
CASSGLSGTGVLNTF
TGTGCCAGCAGCGGGCTCTCTGGGACAGGGGTTTTAAACACCTTC
>TRBV19|TRBJ1-5|-|TRBD1
CASSPNVDRGGQPQHF
TGTGCCAGTAGTCCGAATGTGGACAGGGGGGGTCAGCCCCAGCATTTT
>TRBV30|TRBJ1-2|-|-
CAWRTGSEGYTF
TGTGCCTGGAGGACGGGCAGCGAGGGCTACACCTTC
>TRBV5-4|TRBJ2-5|-|-
CASSLQGVGTQYF
TGTGCCAGCAGCTTGCAAGGGGTTGGGACCCAGTACTTC
>TRBV2|TRBJ1-2|-|TRBD1
CASSLRQGIYGYTF
TGTGCCAGCAGTCTCCGACAGGGAATATATGGCTACACCTTC
>TRBV28|TRBJ1-4|once|-
CASSLSGFRREKLFF
TGTGCCAGCAGTTTATCAGGATTTCGGCGTGAAAAACTGTTTTTT
>TRBV6-6|TRBJ2-5|once|-
CASSYLPATETQYF
TGTGCCAGCAGTTACCTACCAGCAACAGAGACCCAGTACTTC
>TRBV5-1|TRBJ1-6|-|-
CASSLEEGGPRPLHF
TGCGCCAGCAGCTTGGAGGAGGGGGGACCGCGACCCCTCCACTTT
>TRBV7-9|TRBJ1-1|-|-
CASSGRVDTEAFF
TGTGCCAGCAGCGGCAGGGTTGACACTGAAGCTTTCTTT
>TRBV5-1|TRBJ1-1|-|TRBD1
CASSLAGGSGQNTEAFF
TGCGCCAGCAGCTTGGCAGGGGGGTCGGGACAGAACACTGAAGCTTTCTTT
>TRBV5-1|TRBJ1-2|-|-
CASSPSDYGYTF
TGCGCCAGCAGCCCGAGTGACTATGGCTACACCTTC
>TRBV5-1|TRBJ1-3|-|-
CASCPAGGNTIYF
TGCGCCAGCTGTCCGGCAGGCGGAAACACCATATATTTT
>TRBV6-5|TRBJ1-2|-|-
CAPKKAGSRYTF
TGTGCCCCAAAAAAGGCGGGCAGCCGATACACCTTC
>TRBV27|TRBJ2-1|-|-
CASSLIGTHNEQFF
TGTGCCAGCAGTTTAATTGGGACCCACAATGAGCAGTTCTTC
>TRBV25-1|TRBJ2-1|-|TRBD1
CASSELQGANNEQFF
TGTGCCAGCAGTGAATTACAGGGGGCGAACAATGAGCAGTTCTTC
>TRBV27|TRBJ2-7|-|-
CASRAMWGQDSYEQYF
TGTGCCAGCAGGGCCATGTGGGGGCAAGATTCCTACGAGCAGTACTTC
>TRBV7-9|TRBJ2-7|-|-
CASSPGSPYEQYF
TGTGCCAGCAGTCCAGGGAGTCCCTACGAGCAGTACTTC
>TRBV4-2|TRBJ2-7|few|TRBD2
CASSIEGSGVTYEQYF
TGTGCCAGCAGCATCGAGGGTAGCGGGGTAACCTACGAGCAGTACTTC
>TRBV29-1|TRBJ1-6|-|-
CSVEEERGSPLHF
TGCAGCGTTGAAGAAGAGAGGGGCTCACCCCTCCACTTT
>TRBV30|TRBJ2-1|-|TRBD2
CAWGPGLAFNEQFF
TGTGCCTGGGGACCGGGACTAGCGTTCAATGAGCAGTTCTTC
>TRBV5-5|TRBJ1-1|-|TRBD1
CASSSMTGFTEAFF
TGTGCCAGCAGCTCGATGACAGGGTTCACTGAAGCTTTCTTT
>TRBV5-4|TRBJ1-2|-|TRBD1
CASSWPLDRVDGYTF
TGTGCCAGCAGCTGGCCTCTCGACAGGGTGGATGGCTACACCTTC
>TRBV5-4|TRBJ2-2|-|TRBD2
CASSSGLAGNTGELFF
TGTGCCAGCAGCTCGGGACTAGCGGGTAACACCGGGGAGCTGTTTTTT
>TRBV5-6|TRBJ1-2|-|-
CASSLAVRDGYTF
TGTGCCAGCAGCTTGGCAGTCAGGGATGGCTACACCTTC
>TRBV28|TRBJ1-2|-|-
CASGPVGIYGYTF
TGTGCCAGCGGGCCAGTGGGCATATATGGCTACACCTTC
>TRBV28|TRBJ1-6|-|-
CASSLSADIIYNSPLHF
TGTGCCAGCAGTTTATCAGCCGATATTATATATAATTCACCCCTCCACTTT
>TRBV7-8|TRBJ2-7|-|TRBD1
CASSLGLRQGPYEQYF
TGTGCCAGCAGCTTAGGCCTTCGACAGGGTCCGTACGAGCAGTACTTC
>TRBV5-8|TRBJ2-7|-|-
CASSFPGSSYEQYF
TGTGCCAGCAGCTTTCCGGGATCTTCCTACGAGCAGTACTTC
>TRBV7-2|TRBJ1-2|-|TRBD1
CASSRWTGGYGYTF
TGTGCCAGCAGCCGGTGGACAGGGGGCTATGGCTACACCTTC
>TRBV15|TRBJ2-1|-|TRBD2
CATSRIFKRGAYNEQFF
TGTGCCACCAGCAGAATATTTAAGCGGGGGGCCTACAATGAGCAGTTCTTC
>TRBV9|TRBJ2-1|once|-
CASGASEGNEQFF
TGTGCCAGCGGTGCTAGCGAGGGCAATGAGCAGTTCTTC
>TRBV5-4|TRBJ1-1|-|-
CASSLGGRGENAEAFF
TGTGCCAGCAGCTTGGGGGGTCGGGGGGAGAACGCTGAAGCTTTCTTT
>TRBV9|TRBJ1-1|-|-
CASSVQGYTEAFF
TGTGCCAGCAGCGTTCAGGGATACACTGAAGCTTTCTTT
>TRBV7-9|TRBJ2-5|once|TRBD2
CASSLARGGETQYF
TGTGCCAGCAGCTTAGCGCGGGGGGGAGAGACCCAGTACTTC